Following are 27 T cell receptor beta chains from one sample sequenced in a study of blood T cell repertoires in COVID-19. Some clones are missing from TCRdb's copy, which holds only in-frame ones; the method was immunoSEQ multiplex PCR. This table has 120,000 to 150,000 clones, approximately 80% appearing once. Sequences were obtained from peripheral blood. The receptors were gathered from a human donor in a cohort sampled during active COVID-19.

This chain links TRBV3-1 (or the pseudogene TRBV3-2) with TRBJ2-2, with 8 nucleotides matching TRBD1. Germline V gives CDR1 LGHDT, CDR2 YNNKEL (reference sequence). The CDR3 loop spans 14 amino acids. V lost 6 bases to trimming and J lost 10 bases; unmatched junction nucleotides: 10. CDR3 in amino acids: CASSKQGGLEELFF. DNA of the CDR3: TGTGCCAGCAGTAAACAGGGGGGTCTTGAGGAGCTGTTTTTT.

V usage is TRBV19 and J usage is TRBJ1-2, with a tentative D call TRBD1 (5 bases). The V end lost 6 bases, the J end lost 5 bases, and 10 bases lay between the germline ends. Germline lookup yields CDR1 LNHDA and CDR2 SQIVND (reference sequence). This CDR3 spans 12 amino acids. The chain's CDR3 is CASRTEPYGYTF. The CDR3 DNA follows: TGTGCCAGTAGGACAGAGCCTTATGGCTACACCTTC. Filled out from reference TRBV19 and TRBJ1-2, the complete variable domain reads DGGITQSPKYLFRKEGQNVTLSCEQNLNHDAMYWYRQDPGQGLRLIYYSQIVNDFQKGDIAEGYSVSREKKESFPLTVTSAQKNPTAFYLCASRTEPYGYTFGSGTRLTVV.

This chain joins TRBV6-6 and TRBJ1-1; D is ambiguous. From germline, CDR1 is MNHNY and CDR2 SVGAGI (reference sequence). The CDR3 has 12 amino acids. V was clipped by 5 bases and J by 5 bases, with 9 bases between them. This chain's CDR3 is CASSALSTEAFF. The CDR3 region has the DNA TGTGCCAGCAGTGCCCTGAGTACTGAAGCTTTCTTT.

The V call is TRBV19, the J call TRBJ1-1, with D maybe TRBD1 (6 bases). The CDR3 has 13 amino acids. The V gene's germline CDR1 is LNHDA and CDR2 SQIVND (reference sequence). V lost 3 bases, J lost 8 bases, and 13 bases lay in between. Here the CDR3 reads CASSMQYGTEAFF. CDR3 nucleotides: TGTGCCAGTAGTATGCAATATGGGACAGAAGCTTTCTTT.

V and J are TRBV18 and TRBJ1-3; D gene unclear. V gave up 2 bases and J gave up 4 bases, with 3 bases separating them. Germline V gene data show CDR1 as KGHSH and CDR2 as LQKENI. This CDR3 has 12 residues. CDR3 in amino acids: CASSPAGNTIYF. DNA for the CDR3: TGTGCCAGCTCACCAGCGGGAAACACCATATATTTT.

About this clone: One junction end disagrees with the germline gene, perhaps due to a read error. The genes are TRBV4-1 and TRBJ1-1, with a possible D match to TRBD1 (6 bases). Germline-derived CDR1 and CDR2 are MGHRA and YSYEKL. CDR3 length: 13 amino acids. CDR3 coding DNA: TGCGCCAGCAGCCAAGTACAGGGCCGGAAAGTCGGGTTT. This gives the protein CASSQVQGRKVGF.

This clone showed up just once. The rearrangement joins TRBV19 to TRBJ2-3; 11 bases match TRBD2. Trimming cost V 7 bases and J 1 base; bases outside gene matches: 4. Germline CDR1 and CDR2: LNHDA and SQIVND (reference sequence). CDR3 size: 15 residues. This chain's CDR3 is CASTLAGGGTDTQYF. In nucleotides, the CDR3 is TGTGCCAGTACTTTAGCGGGGGGGGGCACAGATACGCAGTATTTT.

The CDR3 bases are TGTGCCAGCAGCTTGGTGGGGCACACTGAAGCTTTCTTT. This encodes CASSLVGHTEAFF. The gene calls are TRBV9 and TRBJ1-1, with D perhaps TRBD1 (5 bases). This CDR3 contains 13 residues. V was cut by 4 bases and J by 3 bases, with 10 bases left in between. The germline V gene encodes CDR1 SGDLS and CDR2 YYNGEE.

The chain couples TRBV4-2 to TRBJ1-2, with D possibly being TRBD1 (6 bases). V was shortened by 1 base and J by 4 bases, with 10 bases between the two germline ends. The CDR3 extends over 14 amino acids. Germline-derived CDR1 and CDR2 are LGHNA and YNFKEQ. The CDR3 reads CASSQGQDLYGYTF. CDR3 bases: TGTGCCAGCAGCCAAGGACAGGATCTCTATGGCTACACCTTC.

The DNA of the CDR3 is TGTGCCAGCAGCTGGTCAGACTATAATTCACCCCTCCACTTT. It is translated as CASSWSDYNSPLHF. The V gene is TRBV3-1 (or the pseudogene TRBV3-2), the J gene TRBJ1-6, with D uncertain. V was pared by 5 bases and J by 3 bases, with 8 bases between. The CDR3 runs 14 residues. Germline V lookup: CDR1 LGHDT, CDR2 YNNKEL (reference sequence).

This clone was found a few times. This rearrangement joins TRBV9 to TRBJ2-2, with 9 nucleotides matching TRBD1. The CDR3 has 15 residues. Trimming removed 3 bases from V and 0 bases from J; junction bases left unmatched: 0. CDR1 and CDR2 (germline): SGDLS, YYNGEE. The CDR3 sequence is CASSDRGPNTGELFF. The CDR3, as DNA: TGTGCCAGCAGCGACAGGGGGCCGAACACCGGGGAGCTGTTTTTT.

The count of this clone is one. The chain combines TRBV30 with TRBJ1-4, with D tentatively TRBD1 (6 bases). Germline CDR1 and CDR2: GTSNPN and SVGIG (reference sequence). The V and J ends lost 0 bases and 5 bases respectively, with 13 bases between them. The CDR3 totals 15 residues. This CDR3 is CAWSVTGLRNEKLFF. As DNA, the CDR3 is TGTGCCTGGAGTGTAACAGGGTTGAGGAATGAAAAACTGTTTTTT. The full variable domain, rest sourced from reference TRBV30 and TRBJ1-4, is SQTIHQWPATLVQPVGSPLSLECTVEGTSNPNLYWYRQAAGRGLQLLFYSVGIGQISSEVPQNLSASRPQDRQFILSSKKLLLSDSGFYLCAWSVTGLRNEKLFFGSGTQLSVL.

V usage is TRBV5-1 and J usage is TRBJ2-1, with 8 positions matching TRBD2. V was pared by 0 bases and J by 3 bases, with 2 bases of the junction left unmatched. The germline CDR1 and CDR2 sequences are SGHRS and YFSETQ. This CDR3 is 15 amino acids long. The CDR3: CASSLGAGGYNEQFF. Here the CDR3 DNA reads TGCGCCAGCAGCTTGGGCGCGGGGGGCTACAATGAGCAGTTCTTC.

DNA of the CDR3: TGTGCCAGCAGTATTTCACAGGGCACAGATACGCAGTATTTT. Encoded protein: CASSISQGTDTQYF. The chain uses TRBV6-5 and TRBJ2-3; TRBD1 might be the D (5 bases). The CDR3 contains 14 residues. Germline lookup yields CDR1 MNHEY and CDR2 SVGAGI. V was clipped by 5 bases and J by 1 base, with 10 bases between them.

The chain recombines TRBV9 with TRBJ2-7; TRBD2 matches 13 bases. After removal of 3 bases from V and 4 bases from J, the junction contained 1 base not matched to a gene. The CDR3 is 14 residues long. Germline assignment: CDR1 SGDLS and CDR2 YYNGEE. The CDR3 sequence: CASSAGLAGYEQYF. The CDR3 DNA sequence: TGTGCCAGCAGCGCGGGACTAGCGGGGTACGAGCAGTACTTC.

This sequence joins TRBV19 and TRBJ2-1; a possible D gene is TRBD2 (6 bases). The length of the CDR3 is 15 residues. Germline V gives CDR1 LNHDA, CDR2 SQIVND (reference sequence). Trimming left V 6 bases short and J 0 bases short, with 12 bases between. CDR3 DNA sequence: TGTGCCAGTAGAGGCGGGGCGAGCTCCTACAATGAGCAGTTCTTC. Translated: CASRGGASSYNEQFF.

V gene TRBV3-1 (or the pseudogene TRBV3-2) combines with J gene TRBJ1-2; D gene uncertain. The length of the CDR3 is 17 residues. Trimming removed 3 bases from V and 5 bases from J, with 22 bases in between. Germline CDR1 reads LGHDT; CDR2 reads YNNKEL (reference sequence). This CDR3 reads CASSQSRRRHPTYGYTF. The CDR3 DNA reads as TGTGCCAGCAGCCAGTCAAGACGGAGGCACCCCACGTATGGCTACACCTTC.

V and J are TRBV5-1 and TRBJ2-1; D is uncertain. This CDR3 region has 13 residues. Deletions cut 4 bases from V and 5 bases from J, with 10 bases between. Germline loops: CDR1 SGHRS, CDR2 YFSETQ. The CDR3 loop is CASSVDVDNEQFF. For the CDR3, the DNA is TGCGCCAGCAGCGTAGATGTGGACAATGAGCAGTTCTTC. Filled out from reference TRBV5-1 and TRBJ2-1, the complete variable domain reads KAGVTQTPRYLIKTRGQQVTLSCSPISGHRSVSWYQQTPGQGLQFLFEYFSETQRNKGNFPGRFSGRQFSNSRSEMNVSTLELGDSALYLCASSVDVDNEQFFGPGTRLTVL.

This clone appeared a few times. This chain joins TRBV28 and TRBJ2-7, with 7 bases fitting TRBD1. Germline V gene lookup returns CDR1 MDHEN and CDR2 SYDVKM. The CDR3 has 12 residues. V dropped 8 bases and J dropped 5; count of bases not matched to a gene: 6. The CDR3 nucleotides are TGTGCCAGCGCCACAGGGGTTGACGAGCAGTACTTC. It codes for CASATGVDEQYF. Drawing the rest from reference TRBV28 and TRBJ2-7, the complete variable domain is DVKVTQSSRYLVKRTGEKVFLECVQDMDHENMFWYRQDPGLGLRLIYFSYDVKMKEKGDIPEGYSVSREKKERFSLILESASTNQTSMYLCASATGVDEQYFGPGTRLTVT.

V gene TRBV25-1 combines with J gene TRBJ1-1; no reliable D call. The CDR3 totals 12 residues. Trimming left V 7 bases short and J 6 bases short, with 12 bases between. Germline lookup yields CDR1 MGHDK and CDR2 SYGVNS. The CDR3 DNA reads as TGTGCCAGCATCGATAGACTGGCTGAAGCTTTCTTT. It specifies CASIDRLAEAFF.

The V and J genes are TRBV12-3 or TRBV12-4 and TRBJ1-5, with D perhaps matching TRBD1 (5 bases). The CDR3 consists of 13 residues. Trimming left V 5 bases short and J 1 base short, with 6 bases between. This CDR3 is CASSPGSNQPQHF. The CDR3 DNA sequence: TGTGCCAGCAGTCCAGGGAGCAATCAGCCCCAGCATTTT.

The chain links TRBV11-1 to TRBJ2-7; 9 bases map to TRBD1. There are 13 residues in the CDR3. Germline trimming cut 2 bases from V and 6 bases from J; bases unmatched to any gene: 2. Looked up from germline, CDR1 is SGHAT and CDR2 is FQDESV (reference sequence). CDR3 region: CASSLSDRGEQYF. The DNA of the CDR3 is TGTGCCAGCAGCTTATCGGACAGGGGCGAGCAGTACTTC.

V usage is TRBV19 and J usage is TRBJ1-1; 7 bases align to TRBD1. Trimming cost V 6 bases and J 4 bases; bases outside gene matches: 8. The CDR3 is made up of 14 amino acids. Germline lookup yields CDR1 LNHDA and CDR2 SQIVND (reference sequence). This CDR3 is CASSQTGKSTEAFF. The CDR3 nucleotides are TGTGCCAGTAGCCAGACAGGGAAGAGCACTGAAGCTTTCTTT. Full variable domain (remainder filled in from reference TRBV19 and TRBJ1-1): DGGITQSPKYLFRKEGQNVTLSCEQNLNHDAMYWYRQDPGQGLRLIYYSQIVNDFQKGDIAEGYSVSREKKESFPLTVTSAQKNPTAFYLCASSQTGKSTEAFFGQGTRLTVV.

This chain connects TRBV4-1 to TRBJ2-7, with D tentatively TRBD2 (5 bases). V lost 0 bases to trimming and J lost 4 bases, with 19 bases between them. Germline V gives CDR1 MGHRA, CDR2 YSYEKL. This CDR3 has 17 amino acids. The CDR3 nucleotides read TGCGCCAGCAGCCAAGATGGTCGGGGTCGGTTCGGGTACGAGCAGTACTTC. This codes for CASSQDGRGRFGYEQYF.

The chain carries TRBV28 and TRBJ2-6; D remains ambiguous. The length of the CDR3 is 15 residues. Between the trimmed V and J ends, which lost 5 bases and 0 bases, there was a span of 8 bases. Germline V CDR1 and CDR2: MDHEN, SYDVKM. The CDR3 sequence: CASSPLNSGANVLTF. CDR3 nucleotide sequence: TGTGCCAGCAGTCCCCTTAACTCTGGGGCCAACGTCCTGACTTTC. Drawing the rest from reference TRBV28 and TRBJ2-6, the complete variable domain is DVKVTQSSRYLVKRTGEKVFLECVQDMDHENMFWYRQDPGLGLRLIYFSYDVKMKEKGDIPEGYSVSREKKERFSLILESASTNQTSMYLCASSPLNSGANVLTFGAGSRLTVL.

The chain is built from TRBV7-9 and TRBJ2-5, with 15 positions matching TRBD2. This CDR3 comprises 15 residues. CDR1 is SEHNR and CDR2 is FQNEAQ in the germline V gene (reference sequence). V shed 4 bases and J 4 bases; nucleotides not matched to a gene: 1. The CDR3 DNA follows: TGTGCCAGCAGCTCGGGACTAGCGGGGGGAGAGACCCAGTACTTC. It is translated as CASSSGLAGGETQYF.

V gene TRBV5-4 combines with J gene TRBJ2-5; 8 nucleotides line up with TRBD2. CDR1 SGHNT and CDR2 YYREEE come from the germline V gene (reference sequence). V was pared by 3 bases and J by 4 bases, with 11 bases of the junction left unmatched. The CDR3 is 16 residues long. In nucleotides, the CDR3 is TGTGCCAGCAGCTCTTCGGGGGGGGCTGTGGGAGAGACCCAGTACTTC. It is translated as CASSSSGGAVGETQYF.